These 18 T cell receptor beta chains were sequenced from one sample in a study of CXCR4 blockade with PD-1 therapy in pancreatic cancer. Some clones are missing from TCRdb's copy, which holds only in-frame ones; the method was immunoSEQ multiplex PCR. The sample lists about 17,000 clones, roughly 72% occurring once. Sequenced sample: tumor tissue. Receptor source: a human donor with pancreatic ductal adenocarcinoma.

The chain recombines TRBV2 with TRBJ2-7; no firm D call. This CDR3 has 13 amino acids. Germline CDR1 SNHLY, CDR2 FYNNEI. The V gene lost 2 bases and the J gene lost 4 bases, with 9 bases spanning the gap. The chain's CDR3 is CASSELPSYEQYF. CDR3 in DNA: TGTGCCAGCAGTGAATTGCCGTCTTACGAGCAGTACTTC.

The chain uses TRBV29-1 and TRBJ2-3, with D unresolved. Trimming stripped 6 bases from V and 2 bases from J, with 12 bases between. The CDR3 loop spans 13 amino acids. CDR1 is SQVTM, CDR2 ANQGSEA, per germline. DNA for the CDR3: TGCAGCGTGGGCCCAAAAGCCACAGATACGCAGTATTTT. This encodes CSVGPKATDTQYF.

The chain recombines TRBV25-1 with TRBJ1-4; tentatively, D is TRBD1 (5 bases). The CDR3 contains 14 residues. Germline V gene sequence: CDR1 MGHDK, CDR2 SYGVNS. V lost 6 bases and J lost 8, with 16 bases in between. CDR3: CASSKAGLHEKLFF. The CDR3, as DNA: TGTGCCAGCAGCAAGGCAGGGTTACACGAAAAACTGTTTTTT.

The chain links TRBV29-1 to TRBJ2-7; 10 bases agree with TRBD1. V was pared by 1 base and J by 3 bases, with 9 bases of the junction left unmatched. Germline CDR1 is SQVTM and CDR2 is ANQGSEA. This CDR3 contains 16 residues. The DNA of the CDR3 is TGCAGCGTTGAAGTGTTCGGGACAGGGGAAGACTACGAGCAGTACTTC. Protein product: CSVEVFGTGEDYEQYF.

A single count supports this clone. The genes are TRBV6-7 and TRBJ2-1; TRBD1 agrees at 7 bases. TRBV6-7 is given ORF status, its function remaining uncertain. The V and J ends lost 5 bases and 4 bases, in that order; junction bases with no gene match: 5. This CDR3 comprises 14 residues. CDR3 DNA: TGTGCCAGCAGTCCGGGACAGATTTACAATGAGCAGTTCTTC. Translated, it gives CASSPGQIYNEQFF.

CDR3 amino acids: CASSTRQLRAEGETQYF. As DNA, the CDR3 is TGTGCCAGCTCAACACGACAGCTCCGGGCGGAGGGAGAGACCCAGTACTTC. The V call is TRBV18, the J call TRBJ2-5; perhaps TRBD2 as D (6 bases). Germline lookup yields CDR1 KGHSH and CDR2 LQKENI. Trimming stripped 5 bases from V and 4 bases from J, with 23 bases between. The CDR3 has 17 amino acids.

The chain is built from TRBV28 and TRBJ2-2; no definite D call. The CDR3 consists of 15 residues. Germline V gene lookup returns CDR1 MDHEN and CDR2 SYDVKM. Trimming left V 3 bases short and J 4 bases short, with 12 bases between. CDR3 sequence reads: CASSFLGKTTGELFF. As DNA, the CDR3 is TGTGCCAGCAGTTTCCTTGGGAAGACCACCGGGGAGCTGTTTTTT.

The chain employs TRBV28 and TRBJ1-2; D is undetermined. Germline V gene data show CDR1 as MDHEN and CDR2 as SYDVKM. This CDR3 spans 13 amino acids. With 6 bases removed from V and 8 bases from J, the gap between germline ends came to 16 bases. CDR3 sequence reads: CASSLPTPFGYTF. As DNA, the CDR3 is TGTGCCAGCAGCCTCCCGACGCCGTTCGGCTACACCTTC.

This clone turned up a few times. The rearrangement joins TRBV30 to TRBJ1-2; a weak D match, TRBD1 (6 bases). Germline V gene data show CDR1 as GTSNPN and CDR2 as SVGIG (reference sequence). Trimming pared 0 bases from V and 3 bases from J, leaving 8 bases between. The CDR3 totals 13 residues. The CDR3 reads CAWSVAGDYGYTF. The CDR3 bases are TGTGCCTGGAGTGTGGCAGGGGACTATGGCTACACCTTC.

This sequence joins TRBV5-1 and TRBJ2-3, with D tentatively TRBD2 (6 bases). Trimming cost V 1 base and J 6 bases, with 12 bases left between them. The CDR3 length is 14 residues. Per the germline V gene, CDR1 is SGHRS and CDR2 is YFSETQ. DNA for the CDR3: TGCGCCAGCAGCTTGCGGGGGTTTGGGGATACGCAGTATTTT. It translates to CASSLRGFGDTQYF.

CDR3 coding DNA: TGCAGCGTGATAATGGGAGGGTACGAGCAGTACTTC. It codes for CSVIMGGYEQYF. The J gene is TRBJ2-7, the V gene TRBV29-1; TRBD2 agrees at 7 bases. The V and J ends lost 6 bases and 4 bases, in that order; junction bases with no gene match: 6. CDR3 length equals 12 residues. Germline values: CDR1 SQVTM, CDR2 ANQGSEA.

Written as DNA, the CDR3 is TGTGCCAGCAGCCCATTCGACACTGAAGCTTTCTTT. Translation gives CASSPFDTEAFF. The chain uses TRBV28 and TRBJ1-1, with D unresolved. Germline CDR1 MDHEN, CDR2 SYDVKM. This CDR3 region has 12 residues. V was cut by 6 bases and J by 3 bases, with 8 bases left in between. The variable domain in full, completed from reference TRBV28 and TRBJ1-1, reads DVKVTQSSRYLVKRTGEKVFLECVQDMDHENMFWYRQDPGLGLRLIYFSYDVKMKEKGDIPEGYSVSREKKERFSLILESASTNQTSMYLCASSPFDTEAFFGQGTRLTVV.

V usage is TRBV19 and J usage is TRBJ2-3; the D gene is possibly TRBD1 (5 bases). The CDR3 contains 13 residues. CDR1 is LNHDA and CDR2 is SQIVND in the germline V gene (reference sequence). Trimming shortened V by 3 bases and J by 5 bases, and 9 bases separated the two germline ends. CDR3 loop: CASSMGQGDTQYF. CDR3 nucleotides: TGTGCCAGTAGTATGGGGCAGGGAGATACGCAGTATTTT.

V usage is TRBV4-1 and J usage is TRBJ1-4; no clear D. CDR3 length equals 16 residues. Trimming stripped 0 bases from V and 3 bases from J, with 11 bases between. Germline values: CDR1 MGHRA, CDR2 YSYEKL. The CDR3 reads CASSQERQAANEKLFF. The CDR3 bases are TGCGCCAGCAGCCAAGAGCGGCAGGCCGCTAATGAAAAACTGTTTTTT.

The V call is TRBV29-1, the J call TRBJ2-3, with 12 bases identical to TRBD2. CDR1 SQVTM and CDR2 ANQGSEA come from the germline V gene. V lost 4 bases to trimming and J lost 0 bases; unmatched junction nucleotides: 2. This CDR3 is built from 15 residues. The CDR3 DNA follows: TGCAGCGTTGTGGGGACTAGCGGGAGCACAGATACGCAGTATTTT. This translates into CSVVGTSGSTDTQYF.

V gene TRBV5-1 combines with J gene TRBJ2-2; 7 nucleotides line up with TRBD2. In germline, CDR1 is SGHRS, CDR2 YFSETQ. Germline trimming cut 1 base from V and 2 bases from J; bases unmatched to any gene: 5. This CDR3 spans 16 amino acids. The CDR3 is CASSLSVAGNTGELFF. The CDR3 DNA sequence: TGCGCCAGCAGCTTGTCTGTAGCGGGCAACACCGGGGAGCTGTTTTTT.

This clone showed up just a few times. The chain is built from TRBV15 and TRBJ2-5; TRBD1 might be the D (6 bases). The CDR3 length is 15 residues. Germline CDR1 reads LNHNV; CDR2 reads YYDKDF (reference sequence). V lost 1 base to trimming and J lost 4 bases, with 13 bases between them. CDR3 in amino acids: CATSRGTGPTETQYF. The CDR3 DNA reads TGTGCCACCAGCAGAGGTACAGGGCCTACAGAGACCCAGTACTTC.

The sample holds a few counts of this clone. The chain combines TRBV30 with TRBJ1-1; possible D gene TRBD1, 5 bases. The CDR3 spans 13 residues. Germline values: CDR1 GTSNPN, CDR2 SVGIG (reference sequence). V dropped 2 bases and J dropped 0 bases, with 7 bases sitting between them. CDR3 sequence: CAWSRGLNTEAFF. Here the CDR3 DNA reads TGTGCCTGGAGTCGGGGCCTGAACACTGAAGCTTTCTTT.